These 25 T cell receptor beta chains came from one sample sequenced in a study of cytomegalovirus exposure and HLA in healthy donors. Amplification used 60 Vbeta primers and 13 Jbeta primers. Produced via immunoSEQ multiplex PCR; TCRdb's table is partial and in-frame only. The table records about 160,000 clones, approximately 80% of them present only once. The specimen was PBMCs. These receptors were obtained from a woman aged 25 to 39 in good health and CMV-seropositive.

This clone was seen a handful of times. J is TRBJ1-4 and V is TRBV4-1, with D possibly TRBD1 on 6 matching bases. Germline assignment: CDR1 MGHRA and CDR2 YSYEKL. The CDR3 extends over 13 amino acids. The V gene lost 5 bases and the J gene lost 6 bases, with 10 bases spanning the gap. CDR3 region: CASSETGYEKLFF. Written as DNA, the CDR3 is TGCGCCAGCAGCGAGACAGGCTATGAAAAACTGTTTTTT.

The chain links TRBV28 to TRBJ2-3; a possible D gene is TRBD1 (6 bases). Trimming cost V 5 bases and J 7 bases, with 19 bases left between them. CDR1 MDHEN and CDR2 SYDVKM come from the germline V gene. The CDR3 loop spans 15 amino acids. The CDR3 DNA sequence: TGTGCCAGCAGTACCACAGGGTCGTCATCTTATACGCAGTATTTT. Protein: CASSTTGSSSYTQYF.

The chain couples TRBV5-1 to TRBJ1-6, with 9 bases that match TRBD1. Germline V lookup: CDR1 SGHRS, CDR2 YFSETQ. This CDR3 spans 17 amino acids. The J segment lost 8 bases and the V segment lost 0 bases, leaving 9 bases of the junction unmatched. In DNA form, the CDR3 reads TGCGCCAGCAGCTTGGCTATAAGGACAGGGGTGGATTCACCCCTCCACTTT. Residues: CASSLAIRTGVDSPLHF.

The chain employs TRBV25-1 and TRBJ2-1; TRBD1 matches 9 bases. The CDR3 loop spans 16 amino acids. Germline lookup yields CDR1 MGHDK and CDR2 SYGVNS. The V gene end was trimmed by 5 bases and the J gene end by 5 bases; junction bases not matched to a gene: 10. The CDR3 DNA reads as TGTGCCAGCAGTACAAGAGGGACAGGGAGAGACAATGAGCAGTTCTTC. This gives the protein CASSTRGTGRDNEQFF.

This clone was observed a single time. V gene TRBV4-2 combines with J gene TRBJ2-7; TRBD1 is a possible D gene (6 bases). Germline CDR1 LGHNA, CDR2 YNFKEQ. CDR3 length equals 15 residues. V was trimmed by 0 bases and J by 4 bases, leaving 13 bases between them. CDR3 sequence: CASSQEPYTGYEQYF. In DNA form, the CDR3 reads TGTGCCAGCAGCCAAGAACCTTATACAGGGTACGAGCAGTACTTC.

The chain is built from TRBV7-2 and TRBJ2-1, with D hard to call. CDR1 and CDR2 from the germline V gene are SGHTA and FQGNSA. CDR3 length: 14 amino acids. Between the trimmed V and J ends, which lost 5 bases and 0 bases, there was a span of 8 bases. This CDR3 is CASSLQISYNEQFF. The CDR3 DNA is TGTGCCAGCAGCCTACAGATCTCCTACAATGAGCAGTTCTTC.

The chain couples TRBV2 to TRBJ1-4, with TRBD1 as a possible D gene (5 bases). Trimming took 7 bases from V and 8 from J, leaving 17 bases between them. The CDR3 has 14 residues. The germline gives CDR1 SNHLY, CDR2 FYNNEI. The CDR3 nucleotides are TGTGCCAGCACTAGCGGGACGGACGGGGAAAAACTGTTTTTT. It encodes CASTSGTDGEKLFF.

The chain employs TRBV27 and TRBJ2-5; D uncertain. The germline V and J ends were trimmed by 6 bases and 5 bases, with 10 bases remaining between them. Germline V gene lookup returns CDR1 MNHEY and CDR2 SMNVEV (reference sequence). The CDR3 has 12 residues. The CDR3 bases are TGTGCCAGCAGCCAAATTGGCGAGACCCAGTACTTC. It specifies CASSQIGETQYF.

V is TRBV10-3 and J is TRBJ1-2; 7 bases fit TRBD1. V lost 7 bases to trimming and J lost 0 bases; unmatched junction nucleotides: 14. The germline CDR1 and CDR2 sequences are ENHRY and SYGVKD. The CDR3 runs 17 residues. CDR3 loop: CAITESGQAVANYGYTF. As DNA, the CDR3 is TGTGCCATCACCGAGAGTGGACAGGCCGTAGCTAACTATGGCTACACCTTC.

There are a few counts of this clone. V is TRBV18 and J is TRBJ1-2, with 7 bases aligning to TRBD1. V trimming: 5 bases; J trimming: 2 bases; junction bases outside the gene matches: 8. Germline values: CDR1 KGHSH, CDR2 LQKENI. The CDR3 consists of 15 residues. CDR3 in amino acids: CASSAGQPANYGYTF. Written as DNA, the CDR3 is TGTGCCAGCTCAGCGGGACAGCCGGCCAACTATGGCTACACCTTC.

The rearrangement links TRBV19 to TRBJ2-3, with a weak D call TRBD1 (6 bases). The germline CDR1 and CDR2 sequences are LNHDA and SQIVND (reference sequence). Deletions cut 3 bases from V and 2 bases from J, with 9 bases between. There are 14 residues in the CDR3. The CDR3 reads CASSINRATDTQYF. CDR3 DNA: TGTGCCAGTAGTATCAACAGGGCCACAGATACGCAGTATTTT.

This rearrangement joins TRBV4-2 to TRBJ2-2, with a weak D call TRBD2 (6 bases). Trimming stripped 4 bases from V and 0 bases from J, with 9 bases between. CDR1 and CDR2 from the germline V gene are LGHNA and YNFKEQ. There are 15 residues in the CDR3. The CDR3: CASSPGTSNTGELFF. In DNA form, the CDR3 reads TGTGCCAGCAGCCCAGGGACTTCGAACACCGGGGAGCTGTTTTTT.

The rearrangement links TRBV4-1 to TRBJ1-3, with D unresolved. Trimming took off 1 base at V and 1 base at J, with 8 bases between the two ends. The CDR3 is 15 residues long. The germline V gene encodes CDR1 MGHRA and CDR2 YSYEKL. The CDR3 bases are TGCGCCAGCAGCCAAGTCCCCTTTTCTGGAAACACCATATATTTT. Translating gives CASSQVPFSGNTIYF.

The count of this clone is one. The gene calls are TRBV7-9 and TRBJ2-2, with D unclear. This CDR3 is built from 14 residues. Germline CDR1 SEHNR, CDR2 FQNEAQ (reference sequence). Trimming left V 4 bases short and J 5 bases short, with 11 bases between. For the CDR3, the DNA is TGTGCCAGCAGCTACGAGCTCTCAACCGGGGAGCTGTTTTTT. The encoded protein is CASSYELSTGELFF.

This clone was counted at least ten times. DNA of the CDR3: TGTGCCAGCAAACCCGGGACTGCAGAATACGAGCAGTACTTC. This codes for CASKPGTAEYEQYF. The chain recombines TRBV2 with TRBJ2-7; possible D gene TRBD2, 6 bases. The germline V and J ends were trimmed by 7 bases and 4 bases, with 17 bases remaining between them. The CDR3 is 14 residues long. CDR1 and CDR2 (germline): SNHLY, FYNNEI. Full variable domain (remainder filled in from reference TRBV2 and TRBJ2-7): EPEVTQTPSHQVTQMGQEVILRCVPISNHLYFYWYRQILGQKVEFLVSFYNNEISEKSEIFDDQFSVERPDGSNFTLKIRSTKLEDSAMYFCASKPGTAEYEQYFGPGTRLTVT.

V usage is TRBV11-2 and J usage is TRBJ2-5; 8 bases align to TRBD1. The J call may be wrong; the DNA end is better matched by TRBJ2-7. This CDR3 contains 14 residues. Germline-derived CDR1 and CDR2 are SGHAT and FQNNGV. CDR3 residues: CASSVGQGGYEQYF. As DNA, the CDR3 is TGTGCCAGCAGCGTAGGACAGGGTGGCTACGAGCAGTACTTC.

The chain combines TRBV19 with TRBJ1-2, with 9 bases matching TRBD1. This CDR3 is 15 amino acids long. Germline V gives CDR1 LNHDA, CDR2 SQIVND (reference sequence). Trimming took 3 bases from V and 6 from J; bases not matched to a gene: 8. Written as DNA, the CDR3 is TGTGCCAGTAGTATTTTAACCGGGACAGGGAATGGCTACACCTTC. Translation gives CASSILTGTGNGYTF.

This clone was detected only a few times. This chain connects TRBV28 to TRBJ1-6; the match to TRBD1 covers 7 bases. The CDR3 has 17 residues. The J segment lost 5 bases and the V segment lost 3 bases, leaving 10 bases of the junction unmatched. CDR1 and CDR2 from the germline V gene are MDHEN and SYDVKM. The CDR3 nucleotides are TGTGCCAGCAGTTTGCTGGACTACAGGGGTAATAATTCACCCCTCCACTTT. Its protein product is CASSLLDYRGNNSPLHF.

This chain connects TRBV5-4 to TRBJ2-7; 9 bases align to TRBD2. The CDR3 covers 19 residues. J lost 0 bases, V lost 0 bases, and 13 bases had no gene match. Germline lookup yields CDR1 SGHNT and CDR2 YYREEE (reference sequence). CDR3 loop: CASSLGPSGGSDYSYEQYF. Written as DNA, the CDR3 is TGTGCCAGCAGCTTGGGTCCGAGCGGGGGGTCGGATTACTCCTACGAGCAGTACTTC.

The V gene is TRBV4-2, the J gene TRBJ1-3, with D perhaps matching TRBD1 (5 bases). The CDR3 consists of 16 residues. The V gene's germline CDR1 is LGHNA and CDR2 YNFKEQ. Between the trimmed V and J ends, which lost 0 bases and 4 bases, there was a span of 13 bases. CDR3 nucleotides: TGTGCCAGCAGCCAAGATCAGGACAATAACGGAAACACCATATATTTT. Amino acid sequence: CASSQDQDNNGNTIYF.

The chain combines TRBV7-2 with TRBJ1-2; D gene unclear. Trimming took off 5 bases at V and 5 bases at J, with 12 bases between the two ends. CDR1 and CDR2 (germline): SGHTA, FQGNSA. CDR3 length: 13 amino acids. The CDR3 protein is CASSPAPEYGYTF. The CDR3 nucleotides are TGTGCCAGCAGCCCGGCCCCGGAGTATGGCTACACCTTC.

This chain uses TRBV15 with TRBJ1-2; 10 bases map to TRBD1. V was clipped by 0 bases and J by 2 bases; unmatched bases: 6. Germline CDR1 and CDR2: LNHNV and YYDKDF (reference sequence). The CDR3 contains 17 residues. The CDR3 reads CATSRDQRQGANYGYTF. CDR3 nucleotide sequence: TGTGCCACCAGCAGAGATCAGAGACAGGGGGCCAACTATGGCTACACCTTC.

The chain employs TRBV21-1 and TRBJ2-7; TRBD2, the table's D call, was not compared with the DNA. TRBV21-1 is given as a pseudogene. The length of the CDR3 is 16 residues. The CDR3 DNA reads TGTGCCAGCAGCAAAGAGGCAGAAGCAACTAAGGACGAGCAGTACTTC. Translation gives CASSKEAEATKDEQYF.

The rearrangement uses TRBV27 and TRBJ1-6; TRBD1 is a possible D gene (6 bases). V was shortened by 4 bases and J by 8 bases, with 9 bases between the two germline ends. This CDR3 spans 13 amino acids. Germline loops: CDR1 MNHEY, CDR2 SMNVEV (reference sequence). The CDR3 DNA is TGTGCCAGCAGTTACAGGGTTGATTCACCCCTCCACTTT. This encodes CASSYRVDSPLHF.

The rearrangement joins TRBV5-1 to TRBJ1-1; D is unclear. The V gene lost 2 bases and the J gene lost 3 bases, with 11 bases spanning the gap. From germline, CDR1 is SGHRS and CDR2 YFSETQ. The CDR3 has 14 amino acids. DNA of the CDR3: TGCGCCAGCAGCTTTAGCTCGGGAGACACTGAAGCTTTCTTT. As protein: CASSFSSGDTEAFF.